This T cell receptor beta chain was retrieved from a study of OX40 agonist ivuxolimab in advanced cancers. Overall study context: Past anti-PD-1, anti-PD-L1 or anti-CTLA-4 therapy was accepted, and 30% to 50% had received some.

V dropped 3 bases and J dropped 3 bases, with 12 bases sitting between them. CDR3 length: 15 residues. CDR1 is LNHDA and CDR2 is SQIVND in the germline V gene (reference sequence). This clone was picked up one time. Only in-frame clones appear in the TCRdb table, and some are missing; sequencing was by immunoSEQ multiplex PCR. The sample records 60,000 to 75,000 clones, roughly 83% being singletons. This chain connects TRBV19 to TRBJ1-5, with a weak D call TRBD1 (5 bases). This clonotype was obtained from an adult with an advanced solid tumor such as melanoma, head and neck, liver or kidney cancer. Sequencing was performed on CD4+ or CD8+ T cells sorted from blood, taken in a trial of the OX40 agonist ivuxolimab. CDR3 coding DNA: TGTGCCAGTAGTATCGATCAGGGCAACAATCAGCCCCAGCATTTT. Residues: CASSIDQGNNQPQHF.